The sequence of this T cell receptor (beta chain) was determined in a study of cytomegalovirus exposure and HLA in healthy donors. This CDR3 has 17 amino acids. Germline V gene data show CDR1 as SGHVS and CDR2 as FQNEAQ. The J segment lost 7 bases and the V segment lost 5 bases, leaving 10 bases of the junction unmatched. Both 60 Vbeta primers and 13 Jbeta primers went into the PCR. Sequencing used immunoSEQ multiplex PCR; TCRdb keeps in-frame clones, though not all of them. The sample has more than 200,000 clones, 75% to 80% seen once. The chain recombines TRBV7-8 with TRBJ2-1; TRBD2 aligns across 14 bases. The sample was PBMCs. The sequence came from a man aged 18-30 years in good health and CMV-seronegative. CDR3: CASSKGLAGGLRNEQFF. The CDR3 coding sequence is TGTGCCAGCAGCAAAGGACTAGCGGGAGGTTTACGTAATGAGCAGTTCTTC.